The entry below describes one T cell receptor beta chain. Its antigen is undetermined. The CDR3 is 15 residues long. The V segment lost 6 bases and the J segment 3 bases; nucleotides outside the gene matches: 4. Germline CDR1 MNHNS, CDR2 SASEGT. The sample is drawn from a study of chemoradiotherapy in HPV16-positive cancers. Study information: Candidate HPV-specific T-cell clones and common TCR motifs came from functional assays in a couple of HPV16-positive patients. General observations from the study: Candidate HPV-specific clones and E7-related TCR motifs grew in tumor during treatment.

Repertoires were generated with immunoSEQ multiplex PCR, while TCRdb's copy carries only in-frame clones and drops some. The table lists around 4,400 clones, roughly 88% of them singletons. This chain links TRBV6-1 with TRBJ2-3; 12 bases align to TRBD2. Sample acquisition took place from a patient who underwent chemoradiotherapy. The clonotype originates from a human donor with HPV-associated anogenital cancer. CDR3 sequence: CASSLGLAGTDTQYF. Here the CDR3 DNA reads TGTGCCAGCAGCTTAGGACTAGCGGGGACAGATACGCAGTATTTT.